This T cell receptor (beta chain) originates from a study of blood T cell repertoires in COVID-19. Across the study: T cells, B-cell-depleted T cells, or PBMCs provided the cDNA or gDNA that served as material.

Germline V gene sequence: CDR1 SGHTA, CDR2 FQGNSA. The V gene lost 5 bases and the J gene lost 1 base, with 14 bases spanning the gap. The CDR3 covers 15 residues. Only in-frame clones appear in the TCRdb table, and some are missing; sequencing was by immunoSEQ multiplex PCR. The sample shows 350,000 to 450,000 clones, under 90% of them seen only once. The age range of participants was about 18 to 95 years, with residence in under 30 US areas. Each recovered donor of Cohort 3 presented with two negative PCRs, clearance, or symptom resolution. The specimen was PBMCs or T cells enriched from blood (not recorded which). The clonotype comes from a woman aged 25 to 39 who had recovered from COVID-19. This sequence joins TRBV7-2 and TRBJ1-2, with D perhaps matching TRBD1 (5 bases). DNA of the CDR3: TGTGCCAGCAGCACGACAGCAACGAATAACTATGGCTACACCTTC. Its protein product is CASSTTATNNYGYTF.